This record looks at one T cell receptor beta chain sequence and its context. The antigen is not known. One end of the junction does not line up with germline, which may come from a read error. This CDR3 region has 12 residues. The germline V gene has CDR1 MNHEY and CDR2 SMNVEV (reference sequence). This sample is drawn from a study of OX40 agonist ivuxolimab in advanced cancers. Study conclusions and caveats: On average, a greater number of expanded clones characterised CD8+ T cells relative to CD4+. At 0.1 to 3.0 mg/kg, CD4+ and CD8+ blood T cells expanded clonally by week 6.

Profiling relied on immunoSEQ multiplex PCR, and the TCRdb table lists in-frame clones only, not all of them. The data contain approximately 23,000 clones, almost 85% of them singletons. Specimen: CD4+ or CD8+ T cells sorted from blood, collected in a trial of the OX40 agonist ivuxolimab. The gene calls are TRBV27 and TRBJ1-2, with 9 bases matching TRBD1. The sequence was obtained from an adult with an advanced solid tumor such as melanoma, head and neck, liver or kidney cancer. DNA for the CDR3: TGCGTTACAGGGGGCGCTGACTATGGCTACACCTTC. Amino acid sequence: CVTGGADYGYTF.